The 31 T cell receptor beta chains given below trace back to one sample, sequenced in a study of early T cells in non-severe SARS-CoV-2 infection. TCRdb re-analysed the 5' RACE reads in MiXCR, keeping a single row per CDR3 protein. There are over 30,000 distinct CDR3 sequences in the sample; roughly 8% occur only once, and 12% lies in the top ten. The source material was whole blood, sampled at baseline. Every receptor here comes from an adult who was a healthcare worker with PCR-confirmed SARS-CoV-2 infection or an uninfected control (not recorded which).

Turning to this clonotype: Because the CDR3 is missing its conserved closing phenylalanine or tryptophan, this is likely a read error. The genes are TRBV19 and TRBJ1-2, with D unclear. The germline V and J ends were trimmed by 3 bases and 6 bases, with 14 bases remaining between them. Germline V lookup: CDR1 LNHDA, CDR2 SQIVND (reference sequence). The CDR3 runs to 14 residues. For the CDR3, the DNA is TGTGCCAGTAGTATTCCCCGGGATTCTGATGGCTACACCTTG. Translated, it gives CASSIPRDSDGYTL.

This clonotype was counted a few times. The V and J genes are TRBV7-9 and TRBJ1-1; D is possibly TRBD1 (5 bases). From germline, CDR1 is SEHNR and CDR2 FQNEAQ (reference sequence). The V gene lost 1 base and the J gene lost 6 bases, with 12 bases spanning the gap. The CDR3 sequence is 14 residues long. The CDR3 region is CASSLDGIGAEAFF. The CDR3 DNA follows: TGTGCCAGCAGCTTAGATGGTATAGGGGCTGAAGCTTTCTTT.

CDR3 in DNA: TGTGCCATCAGTGAAAACTTATACTATGGCTACACCTTC. Translated, it gives CAISENLYYGYTF. J is TRBJ1-2 and V is TRBV10-3; no definite D call. Germline V lookup: CDR1 ENHRY, CDR2 SYGVKD. The CDR3 spans 13 residues. Trimming shortened V by 3 bases and J by 3 bases, and 8 bases separated the two germline ends.

This clonotype was counted ten times or more. This sequence joins TRBV19 and TRBJ1-5, with 10 positions matching TRBD1. CDR1 is LNHDA, CDR2 SQIVND, per germline (reference sequence). This CDR3 is built from 16 residues. The V gene end was trimmed by 4 bases and the J gene end by 6 bases; junction bases not matched to a gene: 9. The CDR3 region has the DNA TGTGCCAGTAGTACCCAGACAGGGGGCTATGTTCAGCCCCAGCATTTT. Amino acids: CASSTQTGGYVQPQHF.

By its share, this clonotype is medium-sized (0.01 to 0.1%). The chain uses TRBV7-3 and TRBJ2-3; 8 bases match TRBD1. The CDR3 spans 15 residues. Per the germline V gene, CDR1 is SGHTA and CDR2 is FQGTGA. Trimming removed 4 bases from V and 4 bases from J; junction bases left unmatched: 7. The DNA for the CDR3 is TGTGCCAGCAGCTCCGACTCAGGGGGCGCAGATACGCAGTATTTT. Translating gives CASSSDSGGADTQYF. Full variable domain (missing parts from reference TRBV7-3 and TRBJ2-3): GAGVSQTPSNKVTEKGKYVELRCDPISGHTALYWYRQSLGQGPEFLIYFQGTGAADDSGLPNDRFFAVRPEGSVSTLKIQRTERGDSAVYLCASSSDSGGADTQYFGPGTRLTVL.

CDR3 sequence: CSAKHSSAGQEAFF. The DNA of the CDR3 is TGCAGTGCTAAGCATTCGTCGGCAGGGCAGGAAGCTTTCTTT. The chain employs TRBV20-1 and TRBJ1-1; maybe TRBD1 (5 bases). The V gene's germline CDR1 is DFQATT and CDR2 SNEGSKA (reference sequence). With 4 bases removed from V and 8 bases from J, the gap between germline ends came to 20 bases. The CDR3 runs 14 residues.

This clonotype has more than one count but fewer than ten. The genes are TRBV19 and TRBJ1-5, with TRBD1 as a possible D gene (6 bases). Germline-derived CDR1 and CDR2 are LNHDA and SQIVND (reference sequence). Trimming stripped 0 bases from V and 7 bases from J, with 7 bases between. This CDR3 is built from 13 residues. DNA of the CDR3: TGTGCCAGTAGTATAGAGGGGGCCCAGCCCCAGCATTTT. This codes for CASSIEGAQPQHF.

The chain has TRBV20-1 and TRBJ2-7; TRBD2 might be the D (5 bases). The CDR3 is made up of 14 amino acids. V lost 2 bases, J lost 0 bases, and 11 bases lay in between. CDR1 DFQATT and CDR2 SNEGSKA come from the germline V gene (reference sequence). The CDR3 sequence is CSARRTGSSYEQYF. In nucleotides, the CDR3 is TGCAGTGCTAGAAGGACGGGGAGCTCCTACGAGCAGTACTTC.

This clonotype was detected many times. The chain joins TRBV25-1 to TRBJ2-1; D perhaps matches TRBD1 (7 bases). This CDR3 spans 16 amino acids. Germline lookup yields CDR1 MGHDK and CDR2 SYGVNS. Trimming stripped 7 bases from V and 9 bases from J, with 25 bases between. CDR3: CASTDPGQEGLTEQFF. CDR3 sequence (DNA): TGTGCCAGCACCGATCCCGGACAGGAGGGCTTGACTGAGCAGTTCTTC.

This clonotype was found many times. The chain recombines TRBV20-1 with TRBJ1-2; 7 positions agree with TRBD1. Germline CDR1 DFQATT, CDR2 SNEGSKA (reference sequence). V lost 6 bases and J lost 5; bases outside the gene matches: 9. CDR3 size: 13 residues. The CDR3 DNA sequence: TGCAGTGCCCCCAGGGGGAGCAATTATGGCTACACCTTC. It translates to CSAPRGSNYGYTF.

This clonotype came up many times. The V call is TRBV3-1, the J call TRBJ2-4; D remains ambiguous. The CDR3 consists of 15 residues. Germline CDR1 LGHDT, CDR2 YNNKEL (reference sequence). Trimming removed 0 bases from V and 8 bases from J, with 14 bases in between. DNA for the CDR3: TGTGCCAGCAGCCAAGATGAGACACCGGCACACATTCAGTACTTC. Translated: CASSQDETPAHIQYF.

The J gene is TRBJ2-7, the V gene TRBV28; 11 bases line up with TRBD1. Trimming took 10 bases from V and 2 from J; bases not matched to a gene: 10. Germline values: CDR1 MDHEN, CDR2 SYDVKM. The CDR3 is 15 amino acids. This CDR3 reads CANRPGTGGPYEQYF. CDR3 bases: TGTGCCAACAGACCCGGGACAGGGGGTCCCTACGAGCAGTACTTC. Drawing the rest from reference TRBV28 and TRBJ2-7, the complete variable domain is DVKVTQSSRYLVKRTGEKVFLECVQDMDHENMFWYRQDPGLGLRLIYFSYDVKMKEKGDIPEGYSVSREKKERFSLILESASTNQTSMYLCANRPGTGGPYEQYFGPGTRLTVT.

V gene TRBV5-4 combines with J gene TRBJ2-1, with D possibly matching TRBD2 (6 bases). The CDR3 runs 15 residues. Germline values: CDR1 SGHNT, CDR2 YYREEE (reference sequence). V lost 3 bases and J 2 bases, leaving 12 bases between the germline ends. The CDR3 reads CASSSGTPTYNEQFF. The CDR3 DNA reads as TGTGCCAGCAGCTCCGGGACTCCAACCTACAATGAGCAGTTCTTC.

This clonotype was counted at least ten times. The V call is TRBV10-1, the J call TRBJ1-1; a possible D gene is TRBD1 (5 bases). The CDR3 has 13 residues. The ends were cut back, 6 bases at V and 0 bases at J, with 8 bases in the middle. CDR1 and CDR2 from the germline V gene are WNHNN and SYGVQD (reference sequence). The CDR3 protein is CASSQGLNTEAFF. DNA for the CDR3: TGCGCCAGCAGCCAGGGCTTGAACACTGAAGCTTTCTTT.

The chain employs TRBV4-3 and TRBJ2-7, with D tentatively TRBD2 (6 bases). The germline V gene encodes CDR1 LGHNA and CDR2 YSLEER. The V end was cut by 1 base, the J end by 6 bases, with 10 bases between. This CDR3 is built from 13 residues. The CDR3 loop reads CASSQVGGSEQYF. The DNA for the CDR3 is TGCGCCAGCAGCCAAGTTGGAGGGAGCGAGCAGTACTTC.

J is TRBJ2-3 and V is TRBV5-4, with 12 bases aligning to TRBD2. Germline assignment: CDR1 SGHNT and CDR2 YYREEE (reference sequence). Unmatched junction bases numbered 8, after V lost 0 bases and J lost 3 bases. The CDR3 spans 18 residues. CDR3 sequence reads: CASSLATSGGPNTDTQYF. For the CDR3, the DNA is TGTGCCAGCAGCTTGGCAACTAGCGGGGGGCCTAATACAGATACGCAGTATTTT.

The V call is TRBV4-3, the J call TRBJ2-7; D remains unclear. CDR1 is LGHNA, CDR2 YSLEER, per germline. This CDR3 contains 14 residues. Trimming left V 5 bases short and J 3 bases short, with 14 bases between. The CDR3 loop is CASSTSDGDYEQYF. The DNA for the CDR3 is TGCGCCAGCAGCACATCGGACGGAGACTACGAGCAGTACTTC.

This clonotype was counted only a few times. The V gene is TRBV5-4, the J gene TRBJ2-2, with 10 positions matching TRBD1. The trim removed 3 bases at V and 3 bases at J, leaving 5 bases unmatched. There are 16 residues in the CDR3. Per the germline V gene, CDR1 is SGHNT and CDR2 is YYREEE (reference sequence). The CDR3 region has the DNA TGTGCCAGCAGCTCACCCGGACAGGGGGACACCGGGGAGCTGTTTTTT. Its protein product is CASSSPGQGDTGELFF.

This clonotype was seen more than once but under ten times. The chain joins TRBV3-1 to TRBJ1-2; D uncertain. The germline V gene encodes CDR1 LGHDT and CDR2 YNNKEL (reference sequence). This CDR3 has 13 amino acids. V was trimmed by 3 bases and J by 0 bases, leaving 5 bases between them. The CDR3: CASSQGTNYGYTF. The DNA of the CDR3 is TGTGCCAGCAGCCAGGGGACTAACTATGGCTACACCTTC.

The sample holds many counts of this clonotype. The chain carries TRBV6-2 or TRBV6-3 and TRBJ2-1, with D possibly being TRBD2 (6 bases). The V end was cut by 6 bases, the J end by 2 bases, with 17 bases between. CDR1 MNHEY and CDR2 SVGEGT come from the germline V gene. The CDR3 consists of 16 residues. For the CDR3, the DNA is TGTGCCAGCAGAGGAAAGGGAGGAGGGACCTACAATGAGCAGTTCTTC. As protein: CASRGKGGGTYNEQFF.

This clonotype appeared a few times. V usage is TRBV6-2 or TRBV6-3 and J usage is TRBJ1-1, with 10 bases identical to TRBD1. The CDR3 covers 16 residues. Looked up from germline, CDR1 is MNHEY and CDR2 is SVGEGT. V trimming: 6 bases; J trimming: 4 bases; junction bases outside the gene matches: 11. CDR3 DNA sequence: TGTGCCAGCAGCCGACAGACAGGGGGCGGCTTCACTGAAGCTTTCTTT. This gives the protein CASSRQTGGGFTEAFF.

As concerns this clonotype: The germline gene is not matched at one end of the junction; a read error may be the cause. This chain links TRBV7-9 with TRBJ2-7; TRBD1 agrees at 8 bases. Germline assignment: CDR1 SEHNR and CDR2 FQNEAQ (reference sequence). The CDR3 extends over 15 amino acids. CDR3 residues: CASSFPVAGGYERYF. The CDR3 DNA reads as TGTGCCAGCAGCTTTCCCGTGGCAGGGGGCTACGAGCGGTACTTC.

This clonotype was counted only a few times. This chain connects TRBV20-1 to TRBJ2-1, with TRBD1 matching 7 bases. The V segment lost 2 bases and the J segment 6 bases; nucleotides outside the gene matches: 4. Germline V gene data show CDR1 as DFQATT and CDR2 as SNEGSKA (reference sequence). CDR3 length: 13 amino acids. DNA for the CDR3: TGCAGTGCTAGAACAGGGGCGGGCAATGAGCAGTTCTTC. Its translation: CSARTGAGNEQFF.

At least ten counts were recorded for this clonotype. The chain joins TRBV7-3 to TRBJ2-1; D gene ambiguous. Germline CDR1 SGHTA, CDR2 FQGTGA. This CDR3 spans 15 amino acids. V dropped 5 bases and J dropped 1 base, with 12 bases sitting between them. CDR3 sequence: CASSEGISSYNEQFF. The DNA of the CDR3 is TGTGCCAGCAGCGAAGGGATAAGTTCCTACAATGAGCAGTTCTTC.

The table lists this clonotype with a few counts. This rearrangement joins TRBV5-1 to TRBJ1-5; D gene uncertain. The CDR3 is 15 residues long. From germline, CDR1 is SGHRS and CDR2 YFSETQ. V lost 4 bases, J lost 4 bases, and 15 bases lay in between. Here the CDR3 DNA reads TGCGCCAGCAGCAAGGAACCGGGCCGGAATCAGCCCCAGCATTTT. Translated, it gives CASSKEPGRNQPQHF. Complete variable domain (other parts from reference TRBV5-1 and TRBJ1-5): KAGVTQTPRYLIKTRGQQVTLSCSPISGHRSVSWYQQTPGQGLQFLFEYFSETQRNKGNFPGRFSGRQFSNSRSEMNVSTLELGDSALYLCASSKEPGRNQPQHFGDGTRLSIL.

For the CDR3, the DNA is TGTGCCAGCAGTCTTTCCGGGACCTTATCGGGCAATCAGCCCCAGCATTTT. Residues: CASSLSGTLSGNQPQHF. V gene TRBV6-5 combines with J gene TRBJ1-5; D might be TRBD1 (5 bases). Germline V CDR1 and CDR2: MNHEY, SVGAGI. The CDR3 spans 17 residues. V was clipped by 5 bases and J by 2 bases, with 19 bases between them.

This clonotype showed up many times. The rearrangement joins TRBV5-5 to TRBJ2-7, with 8 bases lining up with TRBD1. CDR1 is SGHKS and CDR2 is YYEKEE in the germline V gene (reference sequence). The CDR3 consists of 14 residues. V dropped 5 bases and J dropped 3; count of bases not matched to a gene: 7. The CDR3 DNA reads TGTGCCAGCAGTTCCGGGACAGGATACTACGAGCAGTACTTC. This encodes CASSSGTGYYEQYF.

This clonotype was counted at least ten times. The V call is TRBV29-1, the J call TRBJ1-2; TRBD1 aligns across 7 bases. Per germline, CDR1 SQVTM and CDR2 ANQGSEA. J gave up 3 bases and V 0 bases, and 10 bases lay outside the gene matches. This CDR3 spans 16 amino acids. This CDR3 is CSVEDIEGRGDYGYTF. The CDR3 region has the DNA TGCAGCGTTGAAGATATTGAGGGCAGGGGGGACTATGGCTACACCTTC.

This clonotype occurred a few times. V usage is TRBV12-3 or TRBV12-4 and J usage is TRBJ2-7; D might be TRBD1 (6 bases). V was trimmed by 3 bases and J by 0 bases, leaving 12 bases between them. The CDR3 has 15 amino acids. This CDR3 is CASSLGTPRSYEQYF. Here the CDR3 DNA reads TGTGCCAGCAGTTTGGGGACACCTCGCTCCTACGAGCAGTACTTC.

The sample holds many counts of this clonotype. The rearrangement joins TRBV6-1 to TRBJ1-4; D is unresolved. Germline V gene sequence: CDR1 MNHNS, CDR2 SASEGT. The CDR3 contains 15 residues. V gave up 3 bases and J gave up 4 bases, with 12 bases separating them. CDR3 sequence: CASSDPTDYNEKLFF. The DNA of the CDR3 is TGTGCCAGCAGTGACCCCACGGATTATAATGAAAAACTGTTTTTT.

V is TRBV6-5 and J is TRBJ1-2, with TRBD1 matching over 7 bases. This CDR3 contains 17 residues. Trimming took 6 bases from V and 2 from J; bases not matched to a gene: 15. Germline V gives CDR1 MNHEY, CDR2 SVGAGI. DNA of the CDR3: TGTGCCAGCAGAATAACACTTCTAGGGGGCGCGAACTATGGCTACACCTTC. Protein sequence: CASRITLLGGANYGYTF.